Listed below are T cell receptor beta chains from one sample, sequenced in a study of identical twins. One entry per CDR3 protein results from TCRdb running MiXCR on the 5' RACE reads. Of under 800,000 distinct CDR3 sequences listed, over 20% are singletons. A further study also used this sample, focusing on T cells expressing NK-cell markers.

The specimen was PBMCs. The origin of the receptors is a woman in her late teens or twenties in good health. Each CDR3 is given with its conserved first and last residue. D genes are given only for firm matches. Expanded clones are given a class, and other clones once, few, many or no size at all.

V gene: TRBV6-2/TRBV6-3
J gene: TRBJ2-1
D gene: TRBD2
clone size: few
CDR3 protein: CASSGSGRTTRQFF
CDR3 DNA: TGTGCCAGCAGTGGTAGCGGGAGGACTACTCGACAGTTCTTC

V gene: TRBV7-9
J gene: TRBJ2-7
D gene: .
clone size: few
CDR3 protein: CASSFTGFQSEQYF
CDR3 DNA: TGTGCCAGCAGCTTCACAGGGTTCCAGAGCGAGCAGTACTTC

V gene: TRBV20-1
J gene: TRBJ2-7
D gene: .
clone size: many
CDR3 protein: CSARDPYEQYF
CDR3 DNA: TGCAGTGCTAGAGATCCGTACGAGCAGTACTTC

V gene: TRBV20-1
J gene: TRBJ2-1
D gene: .
clone size: .
CDR3 protein: CSASRARSNEQFF
CDR3 DNA: TGCAGTGCTTCCCGGGCCCGTTCCAATGAGCAGTTCTTC

V gene: TRBV6-5
J gene: TRBJ1-1
D gene: .
clone size: many
CDR3 protein: CASSYLTGNTEAFF
CDR3 DNA: TGTGCCAGCAGTTACTTAACTGGGAACACTGAAGCTTTCTTT

V gene: TRBV6-1
J gene: TRBJ2-1
D gene: TRBD2
clone size: few
CDR3 protein: CASSPDRGGAYNEQFF
CDR3 DNA: TGTGCCAGCAGCCCTGACCGCGGGGGTGCCTACAATGAGCAGTTCTTC

V gene: TRBV20-1
J gene: TRBJ2-5
D gene: .
clone size: few
CDR3 protein: CSARDLELWGAEETQYF
CDR3 DNA: TGCAGTGCTAGAGATTTGGAATTATGGGGGGCCGAAGAGACCCAGTACTTC

V gene: TRBV20-1
J gene: TRBJ2-5
D gene: TRBD1
clone size: few
CDR3 protein: CSARGPDRVSQETQYF
CDR3 DNA: TGCAGTGCTAGAGGCCCGGACAGGGTTTCACAAGAGACCCAGTACTTC

V gene: TRBV7-8
J gene: TRBJ2-7
D gene: .
clone size: .
CDR3 protein: CASSKIGEQYF
CDR3 DNA: TGTGCCAGCAGCAAAATCGGCGAGCAGTACTTC

V gene: TRBV12-3/TRBV12-4
J gene: TRBJ2-5
D gene: TRBD2
clone size: few
CDR3 protein: CASSSRTSGGRGETQYF
CDR3 DNA: TGTGCCAGCAGTTCGAGGACTAGCGGGGGGCGTGGGGAGACCCAGTACTTC

V gene: TRBV29-1
J gene: TRBJ2-1
D gene: .
clone size: .
CDR3 protein: CSVTRQRVRVGEQFF
CDR3 DNA: TGCAGCGTTACACGCCAAAGGGTACGTGTAGGCGAGCAGTTCTTC

V gene: TRBV12-3/TRBV12-4
J gene: TRBJ2-2
D gene: TRBD2
clone size: .
CDR3 protein: CASSRLASNTGELFF
CDR3 DNA: TGTGCCAGCAGTAGACTAGCGTCGAACACCGGGGAGCTGTTTTTT

V gene: TRBV11-3
J gene: TRBJ2-1
D gene: TRBD2
clone size: .
CDR3 protein: CASSLDKGTSYNEQFF
CDR3 DNA: TGTGCCAGCAGCTTAGATAAGGGGACTAGCTACAATGAGCAGTTCTTC

V gene: TRBV9
J gene: TRBJ1-1
D gene: TRBD1
clone size: few
CDR3 protein: CASSQGVGPEAFF
CDR3 DNA: TGTGCCAGCAGCCAGGGGGTGGGACCTGAAGCTTTCTTT

V gene: TRBV20-1
J gene: TRBJ2-3
D gene: TRBD2
clone size: few
CDR3 protein: CSAIGGRGDTQYF
CDR3 DNA: TGCAGTGCTATTGGCGGGAGAGGAGATACGCAGTATTTT

V gene: TRBV9
J gene: TRBJ2-3
D gene: TRBD1
clone size: few
CDR3 protein: CASSAQGTGATDTQYF
CDR3 DNA: TGTGCCAGCAGCGCCCAGGGGACAGGAGCCACAGATACGCAGTATTTT

V gene: TRBV20-1
J gene: TRBJ2-1
D gene: .
clone size: few
CDR3 protein: CSAATSLKNEQFF
CDR3 DNA: TGCAGTGCCGCAACTAGTTTGAAAAATGAGCAGTTCTTC

V gene: TRBV4-3
J gene: TRBJ2-7
D gene: TRBD2
clone size: few
CDR3 protein: CASSQGPSASGSPYEQYF
CDR3 DNA: TGCGCCAGCAGCCAAGGACCCTCCGCTAGCGGGAGCCCCTACGAGCAGTACTTC

V gene: TRBV5-1
J gene: TRBJ2-7
D gene: TRBD2
clone size: few
CDR3 protein: CASSVTSRGSSYEQYF
CDR3 DNA: TGCGCCAGCAGCGTGACTAGCCGGGGAAGCTCCTACGAGCAGTACTTC

V gene: TRBV5-6
J gene: TRBJ2-1
D gene: .
clone size: few
CDR3 protein: CASSFNKLGGTYNEQFF
CDR3 DNA: TGTGCCAGCAGCTTTAATAAATTGGGGGGAACCTACAATGAGCAGTTCTTC

V gene: TRBV6-1
J gene: TRBJ2-1
D gene: .
clone size: .
CDR3 protein: CASKADLANEQFF
CDR3 DNA: TGTGCCAGCAAGGCAGACCTGGCCAATGAGCAGTTCTTC

V gene: TRBV5-1
J gene: TRBJ2-2
D gene: .
clone size: few
CDR3 protein: CASSLESGPGELFF
CDR3 DNA: TGCGCCAGCAGCTTGGAGTCGGGACCCGGGGAGCTGTTTTTT

V gene: TRBV7-6
J gene: TRBJ2-1
D gene: TRBD2
clone size: few
CDR3 protein: CASSLPPDRTSGIYNEQFF
CDR3 DNA: TGTGCCAGCAGCTTACCCCCTGATCGGACTAGCGGGATTTACAATGAGCAGTTCTTC

V gene: TRBV15
J gene: TRBJ2-2
D gene: .
clone size: .
CDR3 protein: CATSRDTSNTGELFF
CDR3 DNA: TGTGCCACCAGCAGAGACACGTCGAACACCGGGGAGCTGTTTTTT

V gene: TRBV2
J gene: TRBJ2-3
D gene: .
clone size: few
CDR3 protein: CASKDGAGTDTQYF
CDR3 DNA: TGTGCCAGCAAGGACGGGGCTGGCACAGATACGCAGTATTTT

V gene: TRBV25-1
J gene: TRBJ2-5
D gene: .
clone size: once
CDR3 protein: CASSEFRLETQYF
CDR3 DNA: TGTGCCAGCAGTGAATTCCGGTTGGAGACCCAGTACTTC

V gene: TRBV5-1
J gene: TRBJ2-6
D gene: TRBD1
clone size: few
CDR3 protein: CASSLQPGQGPLGANVLTF
CDR3 DNA: TGCGCCAGCAGCCTTCAACCGGGACAGGGCCCATTGGGGGCCAACGTCCTGACTTTC

V gene: TRBV20-1
J gene: TRBJ2-1
D gene: .
clone size: .
CDR3 protein: CSARDPWRWEVNNEQFF
CDR3 DNA: TGCAGTGCTAGAGATCCCTGGCGGTGGGAGGTCAACAATGAGCAGTTCTTC

V gene: TRBV4-2
J gene: TRBJ2-7
D gene: .
clone size: .
CDR3 protein: CASSPGDTNYEQYF
CDR3 DNA: TGTGCCAGCAGCCCCGGGGACACGAACTACGAGCAGTACTTC

V gene: TRBV5-1
J gene: TRBJ2-4
D gene: .
clone size: .
CDR3 protein: CASSSEGMWNIQYF
CDR3 DNA: TGCGCCAGCAGCTCTGAGGGGATGTGGAACATTCAGTACTTC

V gene: TRBV13
J gene: TRBJ2-7
D gene: .
clone size: few
CDR3 protein: CASSLQGSSEQYF
CDR3 DNA: TGTGCCAGCAGCTTACAGGGTAGTAGTGAGCAGTACTTC

V gene: TRBV5-5
J gene: TRBJ2-5
D gene: .
clone size: .
CDR3 protein: CASSFFGRGETQYF
CDR3 DNA: TGTGCCAGCAGCTTTTTTGGCAGGGGCGAGACCCAGTACTTC

V gene: TRBV4-1
J gene: TRBJ1-1
D gene: .
clone size: many
CDR3 protein: CASGGNTEAFF
CDR3 DNA: TGCGCCAGTGGCGGGAACACTGAAGCTTTCTTT

V gene: TRBV5-1
J gene: TRBJ2-1
D gene: TRBD2
clone size: many
CDR3 protein: CASSLAPTLAGEVFF
CDR3 DNA: TGCGCCAGCAGCTTGGCCCCGACACTAGCGGGGGAAGTGTTCTTC

V gene: TRBV3-1
J gene: TRBJ2-7
D gene: .
clone size: many
CDR3 protein: CASSHPTDRAQQYF
CDR3 DNA: TGTGCCAGCAGCCACCCTACCGACCGAGCTCAGCAGTACTTC

V gene: TRBV7-9
J gene: TRBJ1-1
D gene: .
clone size: many
CDR3 protein: CASSPEGGLNTEAFF
CDR3 DNA: TGTGCCAGCAGCCCCGAAGGAGGGTTGAACACTGAAGCTTTCTTT

V gene: TRBV20-1
J gene: TRBJ2-4
D gene: .
clone size: few
CDR3 protein: CSAPQGNIQYF
CDR3 DNA: TGCAGTGCTCCGCAGGGAAACATTCAGTACTTC

V gene: TRBV7-4
J gene: TRBJ2-5
D gene: TRBD2
clone size: .
CDR3 protein: CASSSGRQGGSQETQYF
CDR3 DNA: TGTGCCAGCAGCTCGGGTCGTCAGGGCGGGAGCCAAGAGACCCAGTACTTC

V gene: TRBV6-5
J gene: TRBJ2-1
D gene: .
clone size: many
CDR3 protein: CASSYGPGRERVEQFF
CDR3 DNA: TGTGCCAGCAGTTACGGTCCGGGACGGGAAAGGGTTGAGCAGTTCTTC

V gene: TRBV7-9
J gene: TRBJ2-3
D gene: .
clone size: .
CDR3 protein: CASSSQGGTELSTQYF
CDR3 DNA: TGTGCCAGCAGCTCCCAGGGAGGGACAGAACTTAGTACGCAGTATTTT

V gene: TRBV9
J gene: TRBJ2-3
D gene: .
clone size: few
CDR3 protein: CASSLGHSTGASTDTQYF
CDR3 DNA: TGTGCCAGCAGCCTAGGCCACAGTACGGGGGCTAGCACAGATACGCAGTATTTT

V gene: TRBV20-1
J gene: TRBJ2-3
D gene: .
clone size: few
CDR3 protein: CSATGRGGYTDTQYF
CDR3 DNA: TGCAGTGCTACCGGCAGGGGCGGCTACACAGATACGCAGTATTTT

V gene: TRBV29-1
J gene: TRBJ2-1
D gene: .
clone size: .
CDR3 protein: CSVEGLPNEQFF
CDR3 DNA: TGCAGCGTTGAAGGGCTACCTAATGAGCAGTTCTTC

V gene: TRBV10-1
J gene: TRBJ2-3
D gene: .
clone size: .
CDR3 protein: CARVNVADPSTDTQYF
CDR3 DNA: TGCGCCAGGGTAAATGTAGCGGATCCTAGCACAGATACGCAGTATTTT

V gene: TRBV7-6
J gene: TRBJ2-3
D gene: TRBD2
clone size: few
CDR3 protein: CASSLVSGGRDTQYF
CDR3 DNA: TGTGCCAGCAGCTTAGTGAGCGGGGGTCGGGATACGCAGTATTTT

V gene: TRBV29-1
J gene: TRBJ1-1
D gene: .
clone size: few
CDR3 protein: CSVLGNAEAFF
CDR3 DNA: TGCAGCGTTTTAGGGAATGCTGAAGCTTTCTTT

V gene: TRBV29-1
J gene: TRBJ2-7
D gene: .
clone size: few
CDR3 protein: CSVVPISSYEQYF
CDR3 DNA: TGCAGCGTTGTACCGATATCCTCCTACGAGCAGTACTTC

V gene: TRBV9
J gene: TRBJ2-1
D gene: TRBD1
clone size: few
CDR3 protein: CASSVGGTVNNEQFF
CDR3 DNA: TGTGCCAGCAGCGTAGGTGGGACAGTGAACAATGAGCAGTTCTTC

V gene: TRBV5-5
J gene: TRBJ2-1
D gene: .
clone size: .
CDR3 protein: CASSTGGRSSYNEQFF
CDR3 DNA: TGTGCCAGCAGCACTGGGGGCAGGTCGTCCTACAATGAGCAGTTCTTC